This passage covers 20 T cell receptor beta chains from one sample sequenced in a study of identical twins. TCRdb itself ran the 5' RACE reads through MiXCR, one entry per CDR3 protein. The table includes more than 600,000 distinct CDR3 sequences, roughly 20% detected once. These data were also reused for a study on T cells expressing NK-cell markers.

Specimen: PBMCs. These receptor sequences come from a young woman in good health.

The sample holds a few counts of this clonotype. V usage is TRBV7-2 and J usage is TRBJ2-7; D might be TRBD1 or TRBD2, each matching 5 bases. Germline V gene sequence: CDR1 SGHTA, CDR2 FQGNSA. This CDR3 comprises 16 residues. Trimming cost V 4 bases and J 1 base, with 17 bases left between them. The CDR3 region is CASSYSGSGGSYEQYF. The CDR3 nucleotides are TGTGCCAGCAGCTATTCGGGTTCTGGGGGATCCTACGAGCAGTACTTC.

The V gene is TRBV5-6, the J gene TRBJ2-1; 8 nucleotides line up with TRBD2. Germline V gene sequence: CDR1 SGHDT, CDR2 YYEEEE. After removal of 0 bases from V and 6 bases from J, the junction contained 5 bases not matched to a gene. CDR3 length equals 15 residues. In DNA, the CDR3 is TGTGCCAGCAGCTTGGCGGTAGCGGGACTCAATGAGCAGTTCTTC. Encoded protein: CASSLAVAGLNEQFF.

There are many counts of this clonotype. This chain links TRBV6-5 with TRBJ1-2, with a tentative D call TRBD1 (5 bases). The CDR3 sequence is 15 residues long. Germline V gene sequence: CDR1 MNHEY, CDR2 SVGAGI. V was cut by 3 bases and J by 7 bases, with 18 bases left in between. The CDR3: CASSYSGRESGGYTF. DNA of the CDR3: TGTGCCAGCAGTTATTCGGGACGGGAGTCGGGTGGCTACACCTTC.

In its sample, this clonotype was seen a few times. This chain connects TRBV5-1 to TRBJ1-2, with D perhaps TRBD1 (6 bases). The CDR3 runs 13 residues. V lost 0 bases and J lost 7, with 10 bases in between. The germline CDR1 and CDR2 sequences are SGHRS and YFSETQ. The CDR3 DNA is TGCGCCAGCAGCTTGGCCGGGACAAGTGGCTACACCTTC. This encodes CASSLAGTSGYTF.

The gene calls are TRBV20-1 and TRBJ1-5; 7 positions agree with TRBD1. Germline assignment: CDR1 DFQATT and CDR2 SNEGSKA (reference sequence). The CDR3 covers 12 residues. The J segment lost 11 bases and the V segment lost 0 bases, leaving 4 bases of the junction unmatched. The CDR3 DNA reads as TGCAGTGCTAGAGATCAGGGGGAAACCCAGCATTTT. Translating gives CSARDQGETQHF.

This clonotype was detected a few times. The chain joins TRBV6-2 or TRBV6-3 to TRBJ2-1; TRBD2 aligns across 10 bases. The germline V gene has CDR1 MNHEY and CDR2 SVGEGT. The CDR3 contains 16 residues. V shed 4 bases and J 7 bases; nucleotides not matched to a gene: 10. This CDR3 is CASSSEAGGPMNEQFF. In nucleotides, the CDR3 is TGTGCCAGCAGTTCCGAAGCGGGAGGGCCAATGAATGAGCAGTTCTTC.

This clonotype was detected only a few times. This rearrangement joins TRBV2 to TRBJ2-1; 10 bases map to TRBD1. The CDR3 spans 15 residues. CDR1 is SNHLY, CDR2 FYNNEI, per germline. The V gene end was trimmed by 6 bases and the J gene end by 7 bases; junction bases not matched to a gene: 9. The CDR3 sequence is CASSGQGVTVNEQFF. The CDR3 DNA follows: TGTGCCAGCAGCGGACAGGGGGTAACGGTTAATGAGCAGTTCTTC.

CDR3 amino acids: CASSEWTGRNYGYTF. Here the CDR3 DNA reads TGTGCCAGCAGTGAGTGGACAGGGCGGAACTATGGCTACACCTTC. The chain has TRBV2 and TRBJ1-2; 8 positions match TRBD1. With 3 bases clipped from V and 2 bases from J, the junction kept 5 bases outside the gene matches. Germline V gene sequence: CDR1 SNHLY, CDR2 FYNNEI. The length of the CDR3 is 15 residues.

The chain has TRBV20-1 and TRBJ2-5; either TRBD1 or TRBD2 may supply D (5 bases each). Germline-derived CDR1 and CDR2 are DFQATT and SNEGSKA (reference sequence). The V and J ends lost 5 bases and 1 base respectively, with 14 bases between them. The CDR3 is 14 amino acids. The CDR3 DNA reads as TGCAGTGCTCAGTTATCGGGGCTCCAAGAGACCCAGTACTTC. The encoded protein is CSAQLSGLQETQYF.

The chain recombines TRBV6-1 with TRBJ1-4; D remains unclear. The CDR3 is 13 residues long. Germline V CDR1 and CDR2: MNHNS, SASEGT. V gave up 6 bases and J gave up 8 bases, with 13 bases separating them. In DNA form, the CDR3 reads TGTGCCAGCAGACCTGTGGGCCAGGAAAAACTGTTTTTT. Amino acids: CASRPVGQEKLFF.

This chain links TRBV10-3 with TRBJ2-5, with D possibly being TRBD1 or TRBD2 (7 bases each). The germline gives CDR1 ENHRY, CDR2 SYGVKD. This CDR3 comprises 14 residues. The V end lost 11 bases, the J end lost 5 bases, and 21 bases lay between the germline ends. The CDR3 spells CAASAGQSPETQYF. DNA of the CDR3: TGTGCCGCGTCAGCGGGACAGTCCCCGGAGACCCAGTACTTC.

The rearrangement links TRBV12-3 or TRBV12-4 to TRBJ2-1; D might be TRBD2 (7 bases). The CDR3 is 14 residues long. With 5 bases removed from V and 9 bases from J, the gap between germline ends came to 17 bases. Here the CDR3 reads CASSRGGGFREQFF. CDR3 nucleotides: TGTGCCAGCAGTAGAGGGGGGGGGTTTCGTGAGCAGTTCTTC.

This clonotype appeared many times. The V call is TRBV20-1, the J call TRBJ2-3; 11 bases agree with TRBD2. The length of the CDR3 is 16 residues. V was pared by 2 bases and J by 4 bases, with 8 bases of the junction left unmatched. Germline V gives CDR1 DFQATT, CDR2 SNEGSKA (reference sequence). The CDR3 DNA follows: TGCAGTGCTAGAACGGTTCTAGCGGGGGGTTCAGATACGCAGTATTTT. Translated, it gives CSARTVLAGGSDTQYF.

CDR3 coding DNA: TGCGCCAGCAGCTTGGTTCTTCGATCAGATACGCAGTATTTT. Translated, it gives CASSLVLRSDTQYF. The genes are TRBV5-1 and TRBJ2-3; unclear D gene. CDR1 and CDR2 from the germline V gene are SGHRS and YFSETQ. V was shortened by 0 bases and J by 4 bases, with 9 bases between the two germline ends. This CDR3 is built from 14 residues. The full variable domain, in which reference TRBV5-1 and TRBJ2-3 provide the parts outside the CDR3, is KAGVTQTPRYLIKTRGQQVTLSCSPISGHRSVSWYQQTPGQGLQFLFEYFSETQRNKGNFPGRFSGRQFSNSRSEMNVSTLELGDSALYLCASSLVLRSDTQYFGPGTRLTVL.

The chain links TRBV20-1 to TRBJ1-3, with D possibly matching TRBD1 (5 bases). Germline CDR1 is DFQATT and CDR2 is SNEGSKA (reference sequence). V lost 4 bases to trimming and J lost 0 bases, with 13 bases between them. The CDR3 covers 15 residues. CDR3 amino acids: CSATPDSLSGNTIYF. The CDR3 nucleotides read TGCAGTGCTACCCCTGACAGCCTCTCTGGAAACACCATATATTTT.

The chain uses TRBV27 and TRBJ1-1; tentatively, D is TRBD1 (6 bases). Trimming removed 4 bases at V and 11 bases at J, with 14 bases between. CDR3 length: 12 residues. Germline V gene lookup returns CDR1 MNHEY and CDR2 SMNVEV (reference sequence). The chain's CDR3 is CASSSNRAVAFF. The CDR3 bases are TGTGCCAGCAGTTCCAACAGGGCCGTCGCTTTCTTT.

This clonotype has a handful of counts. This chain uses TRBV5-1 with TRBJ1-1, with 7 positions matching TRBD1. Germline values: CDR1 SGHRS, CDR2 YFSETQ. Trimming at V came to 6 bases and at J to 3 bases, leaving 8 bases not matched to a gene. The CDR3 consists of 14 residues. CDR3 sequence (DNA): TGCGCCAGCACCGAGGGCAGGGGGGACACTGAAGCTTTCTTT. Encoded protein: CASTEGRGDTEAFF.

The genes are TRBV30 and TRBJ1-3, with D uncertain. Trimming removed 3 bases at V and 0 bases at J, with 9 bases between. Germline CDR1 reads GTSNPN; CDR2 reads SVGIG (reference sequence). The CDR3 contains 14 residues. Written as DNA, the CDR3 is TGTGCCTGGAGACGACCGGCCTCTGGAAACACCATATATTTT. Translated, it gives CAWRRPASGNTIYF. The full variable domain, with the rest looked up from reference TRBV30 and TRBJ1-3, is SQTIHQWPATLVQPVGSPLSLECTVEGTSNPNLYWYRQAAGRGLQLLFYSVGIGQISSEVPQNLSASRPQDRQFILSSKKLLLSDSGFYLCAWRRPASGNTIYFGEGSWLTVV.

This clonotype has just a few counts. This chain joins TRBV20-1 and TRBJ1-5; D possibly corresponds to TRBD1 (5 bases). The germline gives CDR1 DFQATT, CDR2 SNEGSKA (reference sequence). The CDR3 consists of 14 residues. The ends were cut back, 3 bases at V and 5 bases at J, with 14 bases in the middle. The DNA for the CDR3 is TGCAGTGCTAGTCGTAGGGGCCCCCATCAGCCCCAGCATTTT. Protein sequence: CSASRRGPHQPQHF.

The genes are TRBV6-5 and TRBJ1-5, with a tentative D call TRBD1 (5 bases). Per the germline V gene, CDR1 is MNHEY and CDR2 is SVGAGI. V was shortened by 2 bases and J by 6 bases, with 17 bases between the two germline ends. CDR3 length: 16 residues. The CDR3 bases are TGTGCCAGCAGTTACGGTCCGGCGGGGGGTGGTCAGCCCCAGCATTTT. This codes for CASSYGPAGGGQPQHF.